This TCR beta chain was captured in a study of shared T cell receptors in the human thymus (dated by TCRdb to the early 2020s). Looking at the study overall: The study examined how self-reactive, shared T-cell receptor alpha chains are generated in the human thymus.

As for this clone: Its specific antigen is unknown. Base qualities are not recorded, but no much larger clone differs from it by a single base.

The method was the immunoSEQ multiplex PCR assay. The table was pulled from immuneACCESS by TCRdb, which kept in-frame rearrangements only. Such tables lose some clones; where checked, under half of the loss comes from unresolved V genes, and the rest has no known cause. The sample table lists approximately 580,000 clones, around 78% of them with a count of one. The ten largest clones take up around 0.012% of the sample. According to the germline V gene (reference sequence), CDR1 reads SEHNR and CDR2 reads FQNEAQ. V gives up 2 bases and J gives up 2 bases, and the segment between their germline ends measures 4 bases. CDR3 length: 13 amino acids, cysteine to phenylalanine. The retained sequence is limited to the CDR3, 39 bases, with the frame set at the first base. In addition, the sample was reused for a study of human thymus T cells. As noted in the second study: The donors were immunologically healthy infants in Finland who had open corrective cardiac surgery for congenital heart defects. Thymus tissue was collected as surgical resects that were removed during corrective cardiac surgery. Usage of V and J gene segments appeared to be biased in both the thymic and the peripheral blood repertoires. Highly overlapping thymic TCR repertoires among unrelated individuals were reported in the related research. TCR alpha and beta repertoires from fewer than ten infant thymus samples and a few related peripheral blood samples were characterized in the study. The infant donors were about 6 to 244 days old, and the cohort included over five males and a couple of females. After being mechanically released from the tissue, thymocytes were kept at -70 degrees C in pellets of about 8.5-34 million cells. A QIAsymphony instrument was used to extract genomic DNA from the frozen cell pellets. Using the immunoSEQ multiplex PCR assay, the TCRB and TCRAD loci were amplified from a standardized quantity of quality-controlled genomic DNA. Amplicons spanned the V(D)J region at a length sufficient to cover the CDR3 and identify V and J genes. The commercial immunoSEQ service was used to sequence amplicons on an Illumina platform. Primer bias and sequencing errors were corrected as previously described, and TCRAD and TCRB were defined on the basis of the IMGT database. Analysis of the repertoires was done with immunoSEQ Analyzer 3.0 and VDJTools and included basic statistics, V/J segment usage, diversity estimates, rarefaction and pairwise overlap. Diversity was estimated using the Chao1, ChaoE, Efron-Thisted, Shannon and inverse Simpson indices, and was also estimated on datasets down-sampled to the size of the smallest sample. Repertoire overlap was determined by strict matching of CDR3 nucleotide sequence, V gene and J gene, and Jaccard-based multidimensional scaling clustering was applied. Thymus samples yielded on average about 810,000 unique TCRB clonotypes, compared with around 79,000 from blood samples.

Sequencing input: thymocytes. The rearrangement joined TRBV7-9 to TRBJ1-5; no D gene can be assigned with confidence. The receptor was derived from a boy under two years old with a congenital heart defect. Donor details come from another sample of the same person, matched by shared clones. The DNA reads as follows: TGTGCCAGCAGCTTACATGGCAATCAGCCCCAGCATTTT. This sequence encodes CASSLHGNQPQHF. Full variable domain (CDR3 extended with the reference TRBV7-9 and TRBJ1-5 proteins): DTGVSQNPRHKITKRGQNVTFRCDPISEHNRLYWYRQTLGQGPEFLTYFQNEAQLEKSRLLSDRFSAERPKGSFSTLEIQRTEQGDSAMYLCASSLHGNQPQHFGDGTRLSIL.